This T cell receptor beta chain was sequenced for a study of blood T cell repertoires in COVID-19. Study as a whole: Material from acute and convalescent COVID-19 was sourced from the United States, Italy and Spain. From T cells, B-cell-depleted T cells, or PBMCs came the material, which was cDNA or gDNA.

Source study methods: Estimation of nucleated cell counts was performed using reference gene primer amplification. The assay was immunoSEQ multiplex PCR, and TCRdb's table has in-frame clones only and misses some. Clone size and V and J calls were adopted from that table, with D and trimming inferred from the DNA. The sample lists 90,000 to 110,000 clones, around four fifths occurring once. To note about this clone: A read error may account for a junction end that differs from germline.

This CDR3 is 16 amino acids long. In germline, CDR1 is MNHNY, CDR2 SVGAGI (reference sequence). The V call is TRBV6-6, the J call TRBJ2-1; 16 nucleotides align to TRBD2. The specimen sequenced was peripheral blood. This TCR derives from a woman aged 60-70 years with acute or convalescent COVID-19. The CDR3 sequence is CASSYSTGTSGRERFF. The CDR3 DNA sequence: TGTGCCAGCAGTTACTCCACCGGGACTAGCGGGAGGGAGCGGTTCTTC.